This T cell receptor (beta chain) appears in the sequencing data of a study of OX40 agonist ivuxolimab in advanced cancers. Study-wide findings and caveats: There were, on average, more expanded clones in CD8+ T cells than in CD4+.

Measured with immunoSEQ multiplex PCR; TCRdb has only the in-frame clones, and not every one. The sample holds 30,000 to 40,000 clones, 88% seen once. V lost 5 bases and J lost 7; bases outside the gene matches: 10. In germline, CDR1 is LNHNV, CDR2 YYDKDF (reference sequence). There are 15 residues in the CDR3. Details on this clone: Its antigen is still unknown.

The chain carries TRBV15 and TRBJ1-4; TRBD1 matches at 7 bases. The receptor was isolated from an adult with an advanced solid tumor such as melanoma, head and neck, liver or kidney cancer. Sample: CD4+ or CD8+ T cells sorted from blood, taken in a trial of the OX40 agonist ivuxolimab. The CDR3 region is CATSLRGGRSEKLFF. The CDR3 DNA is TGTGCCACCAGCCTCAGGGGGGGGCGTAGTGAAAAACTGTTTTTT.